The clone carrying this T cell receptor (beta chain) came up a few times. Antigen: not known. This entry belongs to a study of Ad26.COV2.S vaccination and SARS-CoV-2 variants. Study context: Into the muscle, Ad26.COV2.S was dosed once or twice, 56 days apart.

Per germline, CDR1 SGHNT and CDR2 YYREEE (reference sequence). V gave up 5 bases and J gave up 10 bases, with 13 bases separating them. The CDR3 spans 12 residues. Assay used: immunoSEQ multiplex PCR; TCRdb lists only in-frame clones, some missing. The table lists around 350,000 clones, approximately 85% of them singletons, with about 3.5% in the top ten. The treatment denotes: around 19 received Ad26.COV2.S at low or high dose, single or two shots; 5 received placebo; per-sample allocation not given. Vaccine and placebo recipients were sampled on day 63 after the first injection. An 18-55-year-old adult in Boston served as donor. General study results and limits: Quantification of TCR breadth and depth may have yielded underestimates of total T cell responses.

The TCR comes from a person between 18 and 60 years old who received the Ad26.COV2.S COVID-19 vaccine or a placebo. This material consisted of peripheral blood, taken in a trial of Ad26.COV2.S vaccine versus placebo. The chain joins TRBV5-4 to TRBJ2-1, with TRBD2 as a possible D gene (5 bases). The CDR3 here is CASRLDLGEQFF. In DNA, the CDR3 is TGTGCCAGCAGACTAGATCTGGGGGAGCAGTTCTTC.